The rows below give T cell receptor beta chains drawn from one sample of a study of blood T cells in healthy people across ages. TCRdb reprocessed the 5' RACE reads with MiXCR, giving one entry per CDR3 protein. The repertoire holds 850,000 to 1,300,000 distinct CDR3 sequences, with around 43% as singletons. Sequenced input: blood. The receptors were sampled from a woman aged 55-75 years in good health. Both conserved end residues are part of each CDR3. Each record gives: V gene, J gene, CDR3 length, D gene, clone size, CDR3 protein, CDR3 DNA. D genes are given only for firm matches. A clone size is listed for some rows: how often the clone was seen (once, few, many), or a class if it is expanded.

V: TRBV25-1; J: TRBJ2-3; length: 12; D: NA; size: few; CDR3: CASSGLRDTQYF; DNA: TGTGCCAGCAGTGGTCTAAGGGATACGCAGTATTTT
V: TRBV2; J: TRBJ1-2; length: 13; D: NA; size: NA; CDR3: CASRDSMNYGYTF; DNA: TGTGCCAGCAGGGACAGTATGAACTATGGCTACACCTTC
V: TRBV5-1; J: TRBJ2-7; length: 13; D: TRBD2; size: NA; CDR3: CASSLAGISEQYF; DNA: TGCGCCAGCAGCTTAGCGGGGATAAGCGAGCAGTACTTC
V: TRBV27; J: TRBJ2-4; length: 17; D: TRBD2; size: NA; CDR3: CASSLTAGGVVKNIQYF; DNA: TGTGCCAGCAGTTTGACAGCGGGAGGGGTCGTCAAAAACATTCAGTACTTC
V: TRBV5-1; J: TRBJ2-7; length: 15; D: TRBD2; size: few; CDR3: CASSRLAGDSDEQYF; DNA: TGCGCCAGCAGCCGACTAGCGGGAGATAGTGACGAGCAGTACTTC
V: TRBV28; J: TRBJ1-6; length: 16; D: NA; size: NA; CDR3: CASSFSRQPYNSPLHF; DNA: TGTGCCAGCAGTTTCTCCCGACAGCCCTATAATTCACCCCTCCACTTT
V: TRBV6-5; J: TRBJ2-1; length: 12; D: NA; size: NA; CDR3: CASRRHIDEQFF; DNA: TGTGCCAGCAGGCGCCATATCGATGAGCAGTTCTTC
V: TRBV6-6; J: TRBJ2-5; length: 16; D: NA; size: NA; CDR3: CASSYPPGRYQETQYF; DNA: TGTGCCAGCAGTTACCCTCCGGGCAGGTACCAAGAGACCCAGTACTTC
V: TRBV11-2; J: TRBJ2-4; length: 15; D: NA; size: few; CDR3: CASSLEVGAKNIQYF; DNA: TGTGCCAGCAGCTTAGAGGTGGGAGCCAAAAACATTCAGTACTTC
V: TRBV7-9; J: TRBJ2-1; length: 15; D: NA; size: NA; CDR3: CASRSSDAVYNEQFF; DNA: TGTGCCAGCAGGTCCAGCGACGCCGTATACAATGAGCAGTTCTTC
V: TRBV29-1; J: TRBJ2-6; length: 13; D: NA; size: NA; CDR3: CSTGGPGANVLTF; DNA: TGCAGCACTGGGGGCCCTGGGGCCAACGTCCTGACTTTC
V: TRBV20-1; J: TRBJ2-5; length: 13; D: TRBD2; size: NA; CDR3: CSVQRGAGETQYF; DNA: TGCAGTGTCCAGCGGGGGGCGGGAGAGACCCAGTACTTC
V: TRBV20-1; J: TRBJ2-5; length: 15; D: NA; size: NA; CDR3: CSARDRIPSLETQYF; DNA: TGCAGTGCTAGAGATAGAATTCCTAGTTTGGAGACCCAGTACTTC
V: TRBV7-8; J: TRBJ2-1; length: 14; D: NA; size: NA; CDR3: CASSLVSEGNEQFF; DNA: TGTGCCAGCAGCTTAGTTTCCGAGGGGAATGAGCAGTTCTTC
V: TRBV5-1; J: TRBJ1-1; length: 14; D: NA; size: NA; CDR3: CASSPSNRVTEAFF; DNA: TGCGCCAGCAGCCCAAGCAACAGGGTTACTGAAGCTTTCTTT
V: TRBV7-6; J: TRBJ2-7; length: 16; D: TRBD2; size: NA; CDR3: CASSSSGDSPSYEQYF; DNA: TGTGCCAGCAGCTCTAGCGGGGACAGCCCATCCTACGAGCAGTACTTC
V: TRBV4-2; J: TRBJ2-5; length: 15; D: NA; size: NA; CDR3: CASSPSYGGEETQYF; DNA: TGTGCCAGCAGCCCTTCGTACGGCGGAGAAGAGACCCAGTACTTC
V: TRBV5-1; J: TRBJ2-2; length: 13; D: NA; size: NA; CDR3: CASSPDLTGELFF; DNA: TGCGCCAGCAGCCCAGATCTTACCGGGGAGCTGTTTTTT
V: TRBV24-1; J: TRBJ2-7; length: 14; D: NA; size: NA; CDR3: CATSEAGEAYEQYF; DNA: TGTGCCACCAGTGAGGCGGGCGAAGCCTACGAGCAGTACTTC
V: TRBV29-1; J: TRBJ2-5; length: 11; D: NA; size: many; CDR3: CSVEYRETQYF; DNA: TGCAGCGTTGAATACAGGGAGACCCAGTACTTC
V: TRBV4-1; J: TRBJ2-1; length: 17; D: TRBD2; size: few; CDR3: CASSYETPGLAVNEQFF; DNA: TGCGCCAGCAGCTACGAAACACCGGGACTAGCGGTTAATGAGCAGTTCTTC
V: TRBV5-6; J: TRBJ1-2; length: 14; D: TRBD1; size: NA; CDR3: CASSLARGLIGYTF; DNA: TGTGCCAGCAGCTTGGCAAGGGGGCTTATAGGCTACACCTTC
V: TRBV20-1; J: TRBJ1-1; length: 13; D: NA; size: once; CDR3: CSAQAPLNTEAFF; DNA: TGCAGTGCTCAGGCACCATTGAACACTGAAGCTTTCTTT
V: TRBV9; J: TRBJ1-1; length: 15; D: NA; size: NA; CDR3: CASSVVGDMGERAFF; DNA: TGTGCCAGCAGCGTAGTCGGGGATATGGGGGAGAGAGCTTTCTTT
V: TRBV30; J: TRBJ2-1; length: 11; D: NA; size: NA; CDR3: CAWELGYEQFF; DNA: TGTGCCTGGGAACTAGGGTATGAGCAGTTCTTC
V: TRBV7-9; J: TRBJ1-4; length: 16; D: NA; size: NA; CDR3: CASSAGQLLTNEKLFF; DNA: TGTGCCAGCAGCGCAGGACAGCTTTTAACTAATGAAAAACTGTTTTTT
V: TRBV3-1; J: TRBJ2-5; length: 16; D: TRBD2; size: few; CDR3: CASSYETSGISKTQYF; DNA: TGTGCCAGCAGCTACGAGACTAGCGGGATCTCGAAGACCCAGTACTTC
V: TRBV20-1; J: TRBJ2-7; length: 13; D: TRBD1; size: NA; CDR3: CSAPHTDRGEQYF; DNA: TGCAGTGCTCCTCATACCGACAGGGGCGAGCAGTACTTC
V: TRBV5-6; J: TRBJ1-1; length: 16; D: NA; size: few; CDR3: CASSLEGRGAQGEAFF; DNA: TGTGCCAGCAGCTTGGAGGGGAGGGGCGCCCAGGGTGAAGCTTTCTTT
V: TRBV28; J: TRBJ2-2; length: 15; D: NA; size: NA; CDR3: CASSRSGTQSGELFF; DNA: TGTGCCAGCAGTCGGTCCGGGACACAATCCGGGGAGCTGTTTTTT
V: TRBV29-1; J: TRBJ1-2; length: 13; D: TRBD1; size: few; CDR3: CSVAGTDNYGYTF; DNA: TGCAGCGTCGCCGGGACAGATAACTATGGCTACACCTTC
V: TRBV15; J: TRBJ2-1; length: 13; D: NA; size: NA; CDR3: CATSKPPRETQFF; DNA: TGTGCCACCAGCAAACCCCCTCGAGAGACCCAGTTCTTC
V: TRBV2; J: TRBJ2-1; length: 15; D: NA; size: few; CDR3: CASRGLSASYNEQFF; DNA: TGTGCCAGCAGAGGACTATCCGCAAGCTACAATGAGCAGTTCTTC
V: TRBV27; J: TRBJ1-2; length: 15; D: NA; size: few; CDR3: CASSLSASFFYGYTF; DNA: TGTGCCAGCAGTTTATCTGCATCCTTCTTCTATGGCTACACCTTC
V: TRBV14; J: TRBJ2-1; length: 15; D: TRBD2; size: NA; CDR3: CASSYSGSFDDEQFF; DNA: TGTGCCAGCAGCTATAGCGGGAGTTTTGATGATGAGCAGTTCTTC
V: TRBV5-1; J: TRBJ1-2; length: 14; D: NA; size: NA; CDR3: CASSLERGQDGYTF; DNA: TGCGCCAGCAGCTTGGAGCGGGGGCAGGATGGCTACACCTTC
V: TRBV6-5; J: TRBJ1-2; length: 16; D: TRBD1; size: NA; CDR3: CASSSIGQGGYYGYTF; DNA: TGTGCCAGCAGTTCAATTGGACAGGGGGGATACTATGGCTACACCTTC
V: TRBV19; J: TRBJ2-7; length: 15; D: TRBD1; size: NA; CDR3: CASRETGGEAYEQYF; DNA: TGTGCCAGTAGGGAGACAGGGGGCGAAGCCTACGAGCAGTACTTC
V: TRBV29-1; J: TRBJ2-5; length: 14; D: NA; size: NA; CDR3: CSVRQWQPQETQYF; DNA: TGCAGCGTACGTCAGTGGCAGCCTCAAGAGACCCAGTACTTC
V: TRBV12-3/TRBV12-4; J: TRBJ2-1; length: 16; D: NA; size: NA; CDR3: CASSQRASWEYNEQFF; DNA: TGTGCCAGCTCTCAAAGGGCATCTTGGGAATACAATGAGCAGTTCTTC